This T cell receptor beta chain was found in a study of PD-L1 blockade in urothelial cancer. The overall study: Intravenous atezolizumab, 1,200 mg every 3 weeks, was begun by patients around 2014. Reported median T cell count for blood samples was some 140,000. Investigators checked blood 3 weeks (second dose) and 6 weeks after treatment start.

CDR1 is SNHLY and CDR2 is FYNNEI in the germline V gene. Trimming pared 4 bases from V and 3 bases from J, leaving 14 bases between. There are 15 residues in the CDR3. The protocol was immunoSEQ multiplex PCR, while the TCRdb copy is restricted to in-frame clones and leaves out a portion. The sample holds roughly 40,000 clones, about four fifths seen once. Pretreatment and on-treatment samples were taken, numbering 1 to 8 per patient. V usage is TRBV2 and J usage is TRBJ2-3; D might be TRBD2 (6 bases). This TCR derives from a man aged 55 to 69 with urothelial cancer. The specimen comprised PBMCs, sampled around atezolizumab (anti-PD-L1) treatment. The CDR3 reads CASSVGGVGTDTQYF. CDR3 nucleotide sequence: TGTGCCAGCAGTGTGGGGGGAGTGGGAACAGATACGCAGTATTTT.